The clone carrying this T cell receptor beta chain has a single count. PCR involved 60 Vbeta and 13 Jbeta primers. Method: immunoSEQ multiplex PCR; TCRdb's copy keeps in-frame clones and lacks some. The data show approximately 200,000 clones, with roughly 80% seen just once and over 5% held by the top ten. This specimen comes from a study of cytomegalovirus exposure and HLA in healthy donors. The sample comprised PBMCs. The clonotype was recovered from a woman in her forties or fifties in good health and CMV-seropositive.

The CDR3: CASLKSRDIGYGYTF. The CDR3 bases are TGTGCCAGTCTGAAAAGCCGGGACATAGGATATGGCTACACCTTC. The V call is TRBV19, the J call TRBJ1-2, with D perhaps TRBD1 (6 bases). The CDR3 extends over 15 amino acids. Trimming took off 8 bases at V and 5 bases at J, with 21 bases between the two ends. CDR1 LNHDA and CDR2 SQIVND come from the germline V gene (reference sequence).